Reported below is one TCR beta chain. Its antigen is currently unknown. These data come from a study of T cell responses to AZD1222 COVID-19 vaccine. Study-wide context: Second doses at about 4 or about 12 weeks were pooled. General study findings and limits: Spike-specific TCR breadth and depth both grew after two AZD1222 doses.

V was pared by 7 bases and J by 2 bases, with 11 bases between. The germline gives CDR1 SEHNR, CDR2 FQNEAQ (reference sequence). There are 13 residues in the CDR3. Measured with immunoSEQ multiplex PCR; TCRdb has only the in-frame clones, and not every one. Of 150,000 to 200,000 clones listed, almost 95% are singletons. This receptor was identified in an adult in good health. This specimen consisted of peripheral blood, obtained on day 0 of AZD1222 vaccination. The chain couples TRBV7-9 to TRBJ1-1, with TRBD1 as a possible D gene (5 bases). The CDR3 DNA sequence: TGTGCCAGCAAGGGGCAAGGAAACACTGAAGCTTTCTTT. Translation: CASKGQGNTEAFF.